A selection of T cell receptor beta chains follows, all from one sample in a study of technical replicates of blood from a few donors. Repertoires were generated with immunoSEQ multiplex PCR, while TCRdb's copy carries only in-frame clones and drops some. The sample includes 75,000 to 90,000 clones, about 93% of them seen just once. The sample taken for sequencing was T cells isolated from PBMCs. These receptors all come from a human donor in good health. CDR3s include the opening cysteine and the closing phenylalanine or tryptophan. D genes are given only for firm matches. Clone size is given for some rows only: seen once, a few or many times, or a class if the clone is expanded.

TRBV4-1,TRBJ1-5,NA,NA,CASSDRFNQPQHF,TGCGCCAGCAGCGATAGATTCAATCAGCCCCAGCATTTT
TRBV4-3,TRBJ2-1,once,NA,CASSQAGATWNEQFF,TGCGCCAGCAGCCAAGCAGGGGCGACATGGAATGAGCAGTTCTTC
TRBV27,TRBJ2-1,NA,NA,CASSLFGLGAREQFF,TGTGCCAGCAGTTTATTCGGGCTGGGGGCTCGGGAGCAGTTCTTC
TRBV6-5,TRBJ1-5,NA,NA,CASSYSEGDQPQHF,TGTGCCAGCAGTTACTCTGAGGGGGATCAGCCCCAGCATTTT
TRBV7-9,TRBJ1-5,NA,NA,CASSLGGDQPQHF,TGTGCCAGCAGCTTAGGCGGGGATCAGCCCCAGCATTTT
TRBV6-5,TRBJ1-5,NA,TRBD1,CASSPGQETIQPQHF,TGTGCCAGCAGCCCAGGACAGGAGACGATACAGCCCCAGCATTTT
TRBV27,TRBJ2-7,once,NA,CASSPGDQYEQYF,TGTGCCAGCAGTCCCGGAGACCAGTACGAGCAGTACTTC
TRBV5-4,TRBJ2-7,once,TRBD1,CASSLRPGGLTTYEQYF,TGTGCCAGCAGCTTACGCCCAGGGGGCCTAACTACCTACGAGCAGTACTTC
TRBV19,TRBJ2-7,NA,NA,CASSSQAGGPYEQYF,TGTGCCAGTAGTTCCCAGGCAGGTGGTCCCTACGAGCAGTACTTC
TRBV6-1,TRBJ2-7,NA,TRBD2,CASSENLPSGGYYEQYF,TGTGCCAGCAGTGAAAACCTGCCTAGCGGGGGATACTACGAGCAGTACTTC
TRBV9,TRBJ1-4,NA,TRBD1,CASSVAGQSNEKLFF,TGTGCCAGCAGCGTAGCGGGACAGTCTAATGAAAAACTGTTTTTT
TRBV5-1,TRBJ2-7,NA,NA,CASSSERVTYEQYF,TGCGCCAGCAGCTCGGAGCGGGTTACCTACGAGCAGTACTTC
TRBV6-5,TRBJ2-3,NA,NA,CASSYYSPTDTQYF,TGTGCCAGCAGTTACTACTCACCCACAGATACGCAGTATTTT
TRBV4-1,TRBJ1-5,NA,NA,CASSQDGAGGWQPQHF,TGCGCCAGCAGCCAAGATGGGGCAGGCGGATGGCAGCCCCAGCATTTT
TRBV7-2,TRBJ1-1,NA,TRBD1,CASSPGGGKGNTEAFF,TGTGCCAGCAGCCCAGGGGGCGGGAAAGGAAACACTGAAGCTTTCTTT
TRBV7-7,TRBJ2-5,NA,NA,CASSLLGVGETQYF,TGTGCTAGCAGCTTATTAGGGGTAGGAGAGACCCAGTACTTC
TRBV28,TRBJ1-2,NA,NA,CASSFLRSIGYTF,TGTGCCAGCAGTTTTCTGCGAAGCATTGGCTACACCTTC
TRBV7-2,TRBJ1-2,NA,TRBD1,CASSLDRGGYGYTF,TGTGCCAGCAGCTTAGACAGGGGGGGCTATGGCTACACCTTC
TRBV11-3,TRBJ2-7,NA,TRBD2,CASSLHGGGPFNNYEQYF,TGTGCCAGCAGCCTACATGGGGGAGGGCCTTTTAATAATTACGAGCAGTACTTC
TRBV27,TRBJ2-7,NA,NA,CASSLQGVTHEQYF,TGTGCCAGCAGTTTACAGGGTGTTACGCACGAGCAGTACTTC
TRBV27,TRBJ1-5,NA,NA,CASSFQGSQPQHF,TGTGCCAGCAGTTTTCAGGGGAGTCAGCCCCAGCATTTT
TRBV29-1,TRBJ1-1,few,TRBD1,CSVTGQGMRTEAFF,TGCAGCGTTACGGGACAGGGGATGAGGACTGAAGCTTTCTTT
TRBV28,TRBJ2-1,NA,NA,CASSSAHRYNEQFF,TGTGCCAGCAGTTCAGCCCACAGGTACAATGAGCAGTTCTTC
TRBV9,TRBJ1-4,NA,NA,CASSPQGSRLFF,TGTGCCAGCAGCCCGCAGGGATCTCGACTGTTTTTT
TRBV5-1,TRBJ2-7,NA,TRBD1,CASSLEGQGVKNEQYF,TGCGCCAGCAGCTTGGAGGGACAGGGGGTAAAGAACGAGCAGTACTTC
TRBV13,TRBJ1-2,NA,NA,CASSAGGSNYGYTF,TGTGCCAGCAGCGCGGGGGGGTCTAACTATGGCTACACCTTC
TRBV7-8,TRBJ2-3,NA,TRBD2,CASSPTPSGGFTDTQYF,TGTGCCAGCAGCCCGACACCTAGCGGGGGCTTCACAGATACGCAGTATTTT
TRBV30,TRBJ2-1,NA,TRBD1,CAFRGLGSWDNEQFF,TGTGCCTTCAGGGGGCTCGGTAGTTGGGACAATGAGCAGTTCTTC
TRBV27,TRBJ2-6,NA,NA,CASRDFRVSPKMGANVLTF,TGTGCCAGCCGAGACTTCAGGGTTTCTCCCAAGATGGGGGCCAACGTCCTGACTTTC
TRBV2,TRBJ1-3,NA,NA,CASSEAGNSGNTIYF,TGTGCCAGCAGTGAGGCAGGGAACTCTGGAAACACCATATATTTT
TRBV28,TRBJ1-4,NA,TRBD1,CASSAPGQGGEKLFF,TGTGCCAGCAGTGCTCCGGGACAGGGTGGTGAAAAACTGTTTTTT
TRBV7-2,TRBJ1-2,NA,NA,CASSLVRENYGYTF,TGTGCCAGCAGCTTAGTCCGGGAGAACTATGGCTACACCTTC
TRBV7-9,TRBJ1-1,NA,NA,CASSLIRGDTEAFF,TGTGCCAGCAGCTTAATCCGGGGGGACACTGAAGCTTTCTTT
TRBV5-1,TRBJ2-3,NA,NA,CASSLGAGDTQYF,TGCGCCAGCAGCTTGGGAGCGGGAGATACGCAGTATTTT
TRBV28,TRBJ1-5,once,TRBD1,CASRGPGQPNQPQHF,TGTGCCAGCAGGGGGCCGGGACAGCCAAATCAGCCCCAGCATTTT
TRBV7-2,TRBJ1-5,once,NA,CASSFFRQPQHF,TGTGCCAGCAGCTTCTTTCGGCAGCCCCAGCATTTT